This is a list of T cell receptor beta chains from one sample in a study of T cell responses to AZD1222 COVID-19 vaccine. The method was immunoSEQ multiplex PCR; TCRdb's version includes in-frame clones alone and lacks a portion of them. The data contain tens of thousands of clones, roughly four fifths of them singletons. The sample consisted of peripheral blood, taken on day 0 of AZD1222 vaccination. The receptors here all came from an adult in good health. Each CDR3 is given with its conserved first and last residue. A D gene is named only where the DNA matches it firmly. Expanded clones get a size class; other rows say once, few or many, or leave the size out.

CSWSWMGEQYF	TGCAGTTGGTCCTGGATGGGAGAGCAGTACTTC	TRBV20-1	-	-	TRBJ2-7
CASSQSSYGYTF	TGCGCCAGCAGTCAATCGTCCTATGGCTACACCTTC	TRBV23-1	few	-	TRBJ1-2
CASSPPRTINEQFF	TGTGCCAGTAGTCCCCCCCGTACAATTAATGAGCAGTTCTTC	TRBV19	-	-	TRBJ2-1
CASSTGLAGASVDEQFF	TGTGCCAGTAGTACCGGACTAGCGGGGGCCTCCGTAGATGAGCAGTTCTTC	TRBV19	-	TRBD2	TRBJ2-1
CASSLRQGKGETQYF	TGTGCCAGCAGCTTAAGGCAGGGGAAGGGGGAGACCCAGTACTTC	TRBV7-8	once	-	TRBJ2-5
CASSSRDTDNSPLHF	TGTGCCAGCAGCTCCCGGGATACGGATAATTCACCCCTCCACTTT	TRBV11-3	-	-	TRBJ1-6
CASSLNRESVNTEAFF	TGTGCCAGCAGCTTGAACAGGGAATCCGTGAACACTGAAGCTTTCTTT	TRBV7-2	-	-	TRBJ1-1
CASHDRGDGGYTF	TGTGCCAGTCACGACAGGGGAGACGGTGGCTACACCTTC	TRBV19	-	TRBD1	TRBJ1-2
CASSPGGDTQYF	TGTGCCAGCAGCCCGGGGGGAGATACGCAGTATTTT	TRBV11-3	-	TRBD2	TRBJ2-3
CASSRQGGTQYF	TGTGCCAGCAGTCGGCAGGGAGGGACGCAGTATTTT	TRBV9	-	TRBD2	TRBJ2-3
CASSVVGQGSGNEQFF	TGTGCCAGCAGCGTAGTTGGTCAGGGGAGTGGGAATGAGCAGTTCTTC	TRBV9	-	-	TRBJ2-1
CASSQGTETSQFF	TGTGCCAGCAGCCAGGGGACAGAGACCTCCCAGTTCTTC	TRBV3-1/TRBV3-2	-	TRBD1	TRBJ2-1
CSVPPAQGSIYNEQFF	TGCAGCGTCCCACCCGCTCAGGGCAGTATATACAATGAGCAGTTCTTC	TRBV29-1	-	-	TRBJ2-1
CASSFGGDGYTF	TGTGCCAGCAGTTTCGGGGGCGACGGCTACACCTTC	TRBV28	-	-	TRBJ1-2
CASSLGRGSGNTIYF	TGTGCCAGCAGCTTAGGTAGGGGCTCTGGAAACACCATATATTTT	TRBV13	-	-	TRBJ1-3
CASSFARGARETQYF	TGTGCCAGCAGCTTTGCGCGGGGGGCAAGAGAGACCCAGTACTTC	TRBV5-6	-	TRBD2	TRBJ2-5
CASSPAGQGADGYTF	TGCGCCAGCAGCCCCGCAGGACAGGGGGCTGATGGCTACACCTTC	TRBV5-1	once	TRBD1	TRBJ1-2
CASSPPTGNTIYF	TGTGCCAGCAGCCCCCCGACGGGAAACACCATATATTTT	TRBV4-2	once	-	TRBJ1-3
CASSPGLAGGPRTGELFF	TGTGCCAGCAGCCCGGGACTAGCGGGGGGGCCACGCACCGGGGAGCTGTTTTTT	TRBV5-8	-	TRBD2	TRBJ2-2
CASSRASDTQYF	TGTGCCAGCAGCCGGGCCAGTGATACGCAGTATTTT	TRBV3-1/TRBV3-2	-	-	TRBJ2-3
CAWSVARTSSYNSPLHF	TGTGCCTGGAGTGTCGCCAGGACCAGCTCCTATAATTCACCCCTCCACTTT	TRBV30	-	-	TRBJ1-6
CASLGSNTGELFF	TGTGCCAGTTTGGGATCTAACACCGGGGAGCTGTTTTTT	TRBV6-5	-	-	TRBJ2-2
CASRMAGGTYEQYF	TGTGCCAGCAGGATGGCGGGGGGAACCTACGAGCAGTACTTC	TRBV5-4	few	TRBD2	TRBJ2-7
CASSSSTDTQYF	TGTGCCAGCAGCTCCTCCACAGATACGCAGTATTTT	TRBV11-2	-	-	TRBJ2-3
CASSEGPGFGGELFF	TGTGCCAGCAGTGAAGGGCCGGGGTTCGGCGGGGAGCTGTTTTTT	TRBV6-1	few	-	TRBJ2-2
CASSVGGSVSRETQYF	TGTGCCAGCAGCGTAGGGGGATCCGTATCTAGGGAGACCCAGTACTTC	TRBV9	-	-	TRBJ2-5